The source of this T cell receptor (beta chain) is a study of identifying expanded T cells in peripheral blood. Whole-study findings and limits: Technical replicates showed around 1.2 changed clones; about 2 weeks around 15; four weeks 19.

Clones were sequenced by immunoSEQ multiplex PCR, and TCRdb holds only the in-frame ones, with some missing. This table has 100,000 or so clones, more than 85% appearing once. V was clipped by 9 bases and J by 7 bases, with 13 bases between them. CDR1 and CDR2 from the germline V gene are SNHLY and FYNNEI. The CDR3 consists of 13 residues. No infections or other immune events were documented during collection. A word on this clone: Its matching antigen is unknown.

This TCR came from a person between 18 and 69 years old in good health. Sequenced: blood. V gene TRBV2 combines with J gene TRBJ1-6; TRBD1 is a possible D gene (5 bases). The CDR3 nucleotides are TGTGCCAGTAATCGTGAGGGGAATTCACCCCTCCACTTT. Amino acids: CASNREGNSPLHF. Drawing the rest from reference TRBV2 and TRBJ1-6, the complete variable domain is EPEVTQTPSHQVTQMGQEVILRCVPISNHLYFYWYRQILGQKVEFLVSFYNNEISEKSEIFDDQFSVERPDGSNFTLKIRSTKLEDSAMYFCASNREGNSPLHFGNGTRLTVT.